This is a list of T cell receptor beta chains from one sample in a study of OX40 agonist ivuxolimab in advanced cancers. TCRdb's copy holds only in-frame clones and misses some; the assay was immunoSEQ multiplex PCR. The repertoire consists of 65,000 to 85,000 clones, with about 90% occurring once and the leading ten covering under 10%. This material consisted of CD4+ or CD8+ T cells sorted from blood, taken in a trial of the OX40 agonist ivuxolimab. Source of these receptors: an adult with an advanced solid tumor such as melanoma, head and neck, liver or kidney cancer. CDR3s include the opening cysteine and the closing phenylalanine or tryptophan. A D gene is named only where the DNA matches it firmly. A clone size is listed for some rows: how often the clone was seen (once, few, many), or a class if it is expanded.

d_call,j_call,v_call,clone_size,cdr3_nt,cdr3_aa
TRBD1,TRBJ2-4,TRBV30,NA,TGTGCCTGGGGGTTGACAGGGGGATTCAAAAACATTCAGTACTTC,CAWGLTGGFKNIQYF
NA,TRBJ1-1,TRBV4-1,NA,TGCGCCAGCAGCCCCACACACAGGGAGGTGAACACTGAAGCTTTCTTT,CASSPTHREVNTEAFF
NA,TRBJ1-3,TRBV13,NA,TGTGCCAGCAGCTTCTTAACCTCTGGAAACACCATATATTTT,CASSFLTSGNTIYF
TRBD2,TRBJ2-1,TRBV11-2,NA,TGTGCCAGCAGCTTAGACGGGACTAGTTTTAGTGAGCAGTTCTTC,CASSLDGTSFSEQFF
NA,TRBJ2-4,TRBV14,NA,TGTGCCAGCAGCCAAGGAAACGGTCCGGGCAACATTCAGTACTTC,CASSQGNGPGNIQYF
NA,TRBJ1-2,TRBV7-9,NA,TGTGCCAGCAGCCCGGGAAAAAACTATGGCTACACCTTC,CASSPGKNYGYTF
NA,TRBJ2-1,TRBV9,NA,TGTGCCAGCAGCGTAGTACCTAATGAGCAGTTCTTC,CASSVVPNEQFF
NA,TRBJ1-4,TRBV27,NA,TGTGCCAGCAGTTATCAGGGTCTTAATGAAAAACTGTTTTTT,CASSYQGLNEKLFF
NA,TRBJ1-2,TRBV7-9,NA,TGTGCCAGCAGCGTGGGGGGCTATGGCTACACCTTC,CASSVGGYGYTF
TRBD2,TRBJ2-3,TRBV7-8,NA,TGTGCCAGCAGCTTAGTAGGCGGGGGGGCCCCTAGCACAGATACGCAGTATTTT,CASSLVGGGAPSTDTQYF
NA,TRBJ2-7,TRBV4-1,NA,TGCGCCAGCAGCCAAGATCGGGAGGCCGGGACAGCATTTTCCTACGAGCAGTACTTC,CASSQDREAGTAFSYEQYF
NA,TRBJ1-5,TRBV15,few,TGTGCCACCAGCAAGAGGGGAGGCGGTCAGCCCCAGCATTTT,CATSKRGGGQPQHF
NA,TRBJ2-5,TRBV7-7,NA,TGTGCTAGCAGCCTAACCCCGTACCAAGAGACCCAGTACTTC,CASSLTPYQETQYF
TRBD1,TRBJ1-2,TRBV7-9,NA,TGTGCCAGCAGCTCCCTGACAGGGAAGGCCTATGGCTACACCTTC,CASSSLTGKAYGYTF
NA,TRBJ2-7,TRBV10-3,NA,TGTGCCATCAGTGACCCCGGAACCATGTACGAGCAGTACTTC,CAISDPGTMYEQYF
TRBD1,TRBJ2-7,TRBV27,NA,TGTGCCAGCAGTGTGGGGGACAGCTCCTACGAGCAGTACTTC,CASSVGDSSYEQYF
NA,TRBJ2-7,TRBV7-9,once,TGTGCCACCCGCCAGGGCCCGGGTGAGCAGTACTTC,CATRQGPGEQYF